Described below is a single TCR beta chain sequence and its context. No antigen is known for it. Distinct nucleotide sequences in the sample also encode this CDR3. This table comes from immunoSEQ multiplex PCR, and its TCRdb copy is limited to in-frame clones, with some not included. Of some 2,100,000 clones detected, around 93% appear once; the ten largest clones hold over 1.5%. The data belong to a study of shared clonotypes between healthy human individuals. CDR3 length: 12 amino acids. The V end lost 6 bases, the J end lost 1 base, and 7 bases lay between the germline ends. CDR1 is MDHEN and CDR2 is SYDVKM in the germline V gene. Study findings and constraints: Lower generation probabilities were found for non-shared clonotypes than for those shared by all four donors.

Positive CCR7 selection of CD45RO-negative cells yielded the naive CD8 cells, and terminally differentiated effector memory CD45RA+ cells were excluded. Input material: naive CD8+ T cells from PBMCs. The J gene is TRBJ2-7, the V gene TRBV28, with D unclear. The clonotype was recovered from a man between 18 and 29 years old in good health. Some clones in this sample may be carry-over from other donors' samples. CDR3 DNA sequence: TGTGCCAGCAGCCCAGATTCCTACGAGCAGTACTTC. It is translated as CASSPDSYEQYF.